The sequence of this T cell receptor beta chain was determined in a study of CD8+ T cells in alopecia areata. Trimming removed 5 bases from V and 7 bases from J, with 18 bases in between. The V gene's germline CDR1 is SGHVS and CDR2 FQNEAQ. This CDR3 has 14 amino acids. Following extraction, RNA underwent reverse transcription to cDNA, which served as the sequencing template. Sequencing was performed with immunoSEQ multiplex PCR; in TCRdb, only in-frame clones are kept and a portion is missing. The sample comprises 180,000 or so clones, more than 60% of which are singletons, and under 2% rests with the top ten.

The clonotype was recovered from a human donor with alopecia areata. The sample consisted of CD4+ T cells sorted from blood, taken at week 0. The gene calls are TRBV7-8 and TRBJ2-7; D gene uncertain. CDR3 nucleotides: TGTGCCAGCAGCAAGGGCGACAAAGCGAGTGAGCAGTACTTC. Translation: CASSKGDKASEQYF.